The clone carrying this T cell receptor (beta chain) was seen a few times. The antigen remains unidentified. The V and J ends lost 6 bases and 0 bases respectively, with 12 bases between them. Germline CDR1 ENHRY, CDR2 SYGVKD. The CDR3 extends over 15 amino acids. For TCRbeta, the library was prepared with unique molecular identifiers. TCRdb itself ran the PCR reads through MiXCR, one entry per CDR3 protein. Among hundreds of thousands of distinct CDR3 sequences listed, roughly 17% were seen once. This sample was included in a study of T-cell reconstitution after alpha-beta-depleted transplantation in children. Study-wide results and limits: Several hundred expanded graft clones reportedly supplied alpha-beta T cells about two months after transplant. After transplant, high TCRbeta diversity at day 60 in some patients arose from surviving recipient T cells and thymic progenitors. Hyperexpanded clones declined; after one year, newly produced T cells mostly supplied diversity.

The source material was PBMCs, mostly from graft donor cells, sampled 360 days after TCRalphabeta/CD19-depleted stem cell transplant. The TCR sequence derives from a male patient aged 2-15 years who had a stem cell transplant for acute lymphoblastic leukemia, so the T cells may come from the graft donor. The gene calls are TRBV10-3 and TRBJ1-3, with a weak D call TRBD1 (6 bases). The chain's CDR3 is CAIRPAQGSGNTIYF. CDR3 bases: TGTGCCATCAGGCCCGCACAGGGCTCTGGAAACACCATATATTTT.